Described below is a single T cell receptor beta chain sequence and its context. Its antigen is as yet unknown. This may arise from a read error, as a much more abundant clone is one base away. This entry comes from a study of blood T cells in healthy people across ages. Regarding the study as a whole: Expanded clonotype changes were possibly confounded by unknown donor CMV status.

Germline CDR1 is MNHNY and CDR2 is SVGAGI (reference sequence). CDR3 length: 15 residues. The second PCR ran about 6 to 12 cycles with a sample-barcoded 5' primer and J-beta primers. From the 5' RACE reads, TCRdb called clonotypes with MiXCR, one entry per CDR3 protein. In the table there are 650,000 to 950,000 distinct CDR3 sequences, under 55% of which are singletons. The chain combines TRBV6-6 with TRBJ2-7; 12 bases agree with TRBD2. The end of the DNA is better explained by TRBJ2-5, so the J call may be wrong. Specimen: blood. This sequence originates from a man in his sixties in good health. The CDR3 is CASSPRTSGAVTQYF. The CDR3 DNA follows: TGTGCCAGCAGCCCAAGGACTAGCGGGGCAGTGACCCAGTACTTC.